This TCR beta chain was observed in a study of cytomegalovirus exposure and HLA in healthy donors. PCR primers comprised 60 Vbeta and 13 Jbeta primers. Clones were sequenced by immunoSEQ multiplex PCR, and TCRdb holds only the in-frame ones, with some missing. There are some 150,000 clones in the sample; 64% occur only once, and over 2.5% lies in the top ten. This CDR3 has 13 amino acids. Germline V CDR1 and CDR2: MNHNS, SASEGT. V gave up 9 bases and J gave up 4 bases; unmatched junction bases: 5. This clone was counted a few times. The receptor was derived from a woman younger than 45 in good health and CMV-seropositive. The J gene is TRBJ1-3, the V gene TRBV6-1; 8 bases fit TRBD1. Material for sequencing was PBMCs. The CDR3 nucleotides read TGTGCCAGGGGGACAGGTGCAGGAAACACCATATATTTT. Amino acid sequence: CARGTGAGNTIYF.